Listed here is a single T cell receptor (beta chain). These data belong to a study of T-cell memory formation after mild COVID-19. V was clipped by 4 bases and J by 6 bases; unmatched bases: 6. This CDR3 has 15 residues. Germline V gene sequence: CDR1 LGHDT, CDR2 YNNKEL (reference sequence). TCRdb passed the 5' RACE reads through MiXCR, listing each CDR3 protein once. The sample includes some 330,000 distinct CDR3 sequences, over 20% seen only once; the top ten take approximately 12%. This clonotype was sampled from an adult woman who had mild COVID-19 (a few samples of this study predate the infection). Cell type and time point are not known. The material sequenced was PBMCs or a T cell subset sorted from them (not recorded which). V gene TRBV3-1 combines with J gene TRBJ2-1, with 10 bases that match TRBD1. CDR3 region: CASSRGGDRGNEQFF. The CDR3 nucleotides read TGTGCCAGCAGCCGAGGGGGGGACAGGGGCAATGAGCAGTTCTTC.